This TCR beta chain was captured by sequencing in a study of monozygotic twins with inflammatory bowel disease. Overall study results and limits: Background noise in patient repertoires may stem from differing immunosuppressive treatments.

For this clonotype: The target antigen is unknown.

This CDR3 is 15 amino acids long. CDR1 is SGHTA, CDR2 FQGNSA, per germline. Template switching introduced UMIs that contain a 6-nucleotide sample barcode. TCRdb reprocessed the 5' RACE reads, with one entry per CDR3 protein and no DNA. This sample's table reports 170,000 or so distinct CDR3 sequences. The sequencing input was blood. V usage is TRBV7-2 and J usage is TRBJ2-5; TCRdb picks TRBD2, but there is no DNA to check that call. The clonotype comes from a human donor with ulcerative colitis or Crohn's disease, or a healthy co-twin of an affected twin (not recorded which). This CDR3 is CASSLPSGLQETQYF.